Each of the 30 T cell receptor beta chains below was sequenced from the same sample in a study of T-cell reconstitution after alpha-beta-depleted transplantation in children. As it was prepared, the TCRbeta library received unique molecular identifiers. Using its own MiXCR run on the PCR reads, TCRdb lists one record per CDR3 protein. The table lists about 400,000 distinct CDR3 sequences, over 20% of them singletons. The sequencing used PBMCs from the stem cell graft donor, collected from the stem cell graft. These receptors were collected from a human donor who donated a stem cell graft to a child with acute myeloid leukemia.

The sample holds many counts of this clonotype. The chain couples TRBV4-2 to TRBJ2-1; TRBD2 matches 7 bases. Per the germline V gene, CDR1 is LGHNA and CDR2 is YNFKEQ. The CDR3 contains 13 residues. Germline trimming cut 1 base from V and 10 bases from J; bases unmatched to any gene: 4. CDR3 nucleotides: TGTGCCAGCAGCCAAGTCTCCGGGAGGGAGCAGTTCTTC. Translated: CASSQVSGREQFF.

This clonotype occurred a few times. The chain carries TRBV6-2 or TRBV6-3 and TRBJ1-5; D is perhaps TRBD1 (6 bases). Trimming stripped 4 bases from V and 8 bases from J, with 18 bases between. The germline CDR1 and CDR2 sequences are MNHEY and SVGEGT. CDR3 length: 15 residues. CDR3 nucleotides: TGTGCCAGCAGTTTAACAGGGTCGGGGAGGGAGCCCCAGCATTTT. Amino acids: CASSLTGSGREPQHF.

Only a few counts were recorded for this clonotype. The rearrangement links TRBV5-1 to TRBJ2-7; D remains unclear. CDR1 and CDR2 (germline): SGHRS, YFSETQ. The CDR3 extends over 14 amino acids. Trimming removed 0 bases from V and 5 bases from J, with 12 bases in between. CDR3: CASSLAGLRDEQYF. The CDR3 coding sequence is TGCGCCAGCAGCTTGGCGGGCCTTCGGGACGAGCAGTACTTC. The whole variable domain, filled in from reference TRBV5-1 and TRBJ2-7, reads KAGVTQTPRYLIKTRGQQVTLSCSPISGHRSVSWYQQTPGQGLQFLFEYFSETQRNKGNFPGRFSGRQFSNSRSEMNVSTLELGDSALYLCASSLAGLRDEQYFGPGTRLTVT.

This clonotype was observed a handful of times. The chain combines TRBV13 with TRBJ2-1; TRBD2 agrees at 8 bases. This CDR3 contains 12 residues. Unmatched junction bases numbered 6, after V lost 3 bases and J lost 14 bases. Germline lookup yields CDR1 PRHDT and CDR2 FYEKMQ (reference sequence). For the CDR3, the DNA is TGTGCCAGCAGCTTGGGAACGGGGGGGGAGTTCTTC. Its translation: CASSLGTGGEFF.

This clonotype occurred many times. The chain couples TRBV12-3 or TRBV12-4 to TRBJ2-7, with 8 bases identical to TRBD2. J lost 7 bases, V lost 5 bases, and 1 base had no gene match. This CDR3 comprises 11 residues. In DNA, the CDR3 is TGTGCCAGCAGTGCGGGGGGAGAGCAGTACTTC. Amino acids: CASSAGGEQYF.

The gene calls are TRBV6-5 and TRBJ1-5; D is perhaps TRBD1 (5 bases). Per germline, CDR1 MNHEY and CDR2 SVGAGI. There are 14 residues in the CDR3. V was clipped by 4 bases and J by 5 bases, with 12 bases between them. Written as DNA, the CDR3 is TGTGCCAGCAGTTGGGGGTACGGGTATCAGCCCCAGCATTTT. As protein: CASSWGYGYQPQHF.

V is TRBV2 and J is TRBJ1-5, with D possibly being TRBD1 (6 bases). The CDR3 contains 17 residues. The germline V gene has CDR1 SNHLY and CDR2 FYNNEI. V dropped 6 bases and J dropped 1 base, with 19 bases sitting between them. The CDR3 DNA is TGTGCCAGCAGAGATAAACCACAAACAGGGAGCAATCAGCCCCAGCATTTT. Its protein is CASRDKPQTGSNQPQHF.

This clonotype was counted at least ten times. V is TRBV20-1 and J is TRBJ2-7; D remains ambiguous. The germline V gene encodes CDR1 DFQATT and CDR2 SNEGSKA (reference sequence). Trimming left V 5 bases short and J 2 bases short, with 4 bases between. The CDR3 runs 10 residues. The CDR3 DNA sequence: TGCAGTGCTTACCCCTACGAGCAGTACTTC. It is translated as CSAYPYEQYF.

This chain links TRBV12-5 with TRBJ2-3, with 10 positions matching TRBD1. Germline V gene sequence: CDR1 LGHNT, CDR2 FRNRAP. J lost 0 bases, V lost 6 bases, and 9 bases had no gene match. CDR3 length equals 17 residues. The chain's CDR3 is CASGRDRGIFSTDTQYF. For the CDR3, the DNA is TGTGCTAGTGGCCGGGACAGGGGCATTTTTAGCACAGATACGCAGTATTTT. Variable domain in full (rest from reference TRBV12-5 and TRBJ2-3): DARVTQTPRHKVTEMGQEVTMRCQPILGHNTVFWYRQTMMQGLELLAYFRNRAPLDDSGMPKDRFSAEMPDATLATLKIQPSEPRDSAVYFCASGRDRGIFSTDTQYFGPGTRLTVL.

This clonotype has only a few counts. The J gene is TRBJ2-7, the V gene TRBV4-1; D tentatively reads TRBD1 or TRBD2 (5 bases each). Germline CDR1 and CDR2: MGHRA and YSYEKL. V was pared by 1 base and J by 3 bases, with 16 bases between. This CDR3 is built from 16 residues. CDR3 sequence: CASSQVEGPRHYEQYF. The CDR3 region has the DNA TGCGCCAGCAGCCAAGTCGAGGGACCCCGGCACTACGAGCAGTACTTC.

This clonotype was seen only a few times. V is TRBV25-1 and J is TRBJ2-6; D is uncertain. V lost 2 bases, J lost 0 bases, and 8 bases lay in between. The CDR3 consists of 16 residues. The V gene's germline CDR1 is MGHDK and CDR2 SYGVNS. The CDR3 reads CASSEHANSGANVLTF. The CDR3 nucleotides are TGTGCCAGCAGTGAACACGCCAACTCTGGGGCCAACGTCCTGACTTTC.

The rearrangement uses TRBV6-1 and TRBJ2-2, with 12 bases fitting TRBD2. Unmatched junction bases numbered 9, after V lost 6 bases and J lost 1 base. CDR3 length equals 18 residues. Germline-derived CDR1 and CDR2 are MNHNS and SASEGT. The CDR3 here is CASRTGLAGIKNTGELFF. The CDR3 region has the DNA TGTGCCAGCAGGACCGGACTAGCGGGAATAAAGAACACCGGGGAGCTGTTTTTT.

This chain joins TRBV5-6 and TRBJ2-5; 8 bases match TRBD1. The CDR3 contains 16 residues. Germline CDR1 is SGHDT and CDR2 is YYEEEE. V lost 0 bases to trimming and J lost 4 bases; unmatched junction nucleotides: 8. CDR3 coding DNA: TGTGCCAGCAGCTTGGTTCGGACAGGGAGAGGAGAGACCCAGTACTTC. This codes for CASSLVRTGRGETQYF.

The V gene is TRBV11-1, the J gene TRBJ2-3; TRBD2 agrees at 11 bases. This CDR3 has 16 amino acids. Germline V gives CDR1 SGHAT, CDR2 FQDESV (reference sequence). V was clipped by 9 bases and J by 6 bases; unmatched bases: 14. CDR3 protein: CARRVLAGDLMDTQYF. The CDR3, as DNA: TGTGCCAGGAGAGTACTAGCGGGAGACCTCATGGATACGCAGTATTTT.

This clonotype turned up a few times. This chain uses TRBV7-2 with TRBJ2-2, with D hard to call. Trimming stripped 2 bases from V and 2 bases from J, with 6 bases between. Germline-derived CDR1 and CDR2 are SGHTA and FQGNSA. CDR3 length: 14 residues. The CDR3 spells CASSLRVNTGELFF. Written as DNA, the CDR3 is TGTGCCAGCAGCTTAAGGGTAAACACCGGGGAGCTGTTTTTT.

The chain is built from TRBV7-9 and TRBJ2-5; 13 bases line up with TRBD2. Germline assignment: CDR1 SEHNR and CDR2 FQNEAQ (reference sequence). This CDR3 is 17 amino acids long. After removal of 5 bases from V and 5 bases from J, the junction contained 11 bases not matched to a gene. The CDR3 coding sequence is TGTGCCAGCAGCCTCACTAGCGGGAGGGCCTTCGGGGAGACCCAGTACTTC. Amino acid sequence: CASSLTSGRAFGETQYF. The variable domain in full, with the rest retrieved from reference TRBV7-9 and TRBJ2-5, is DTGVSQNPRHKITKRGQNVTFRCDPISEHNRLYWYRQTLGQGPEFLTYFQNEAQLEKSRLLSDRFSAERPKGSFSTLEIQRTEQGDSAMYLCASSLTSGRAFGETQYFGPGTRLLVL.

This chain uses TRBV3-1 with TRBJ2-1, with D uncertain. The CDR3 totals 13 residues. CDR1 LGHDT and CDR2 YNNKEL come from the germline V gene (reference sequence). The V end was cut by 2 bases, the J end by 7 bases, with 9 bases between. The CDR3 DNA follows: TGTGCCAGCAGCCAACATTCGTCGAATGAGCAGTTCTTC. This gives the protein CASSQHSSNEQFF.

A few counts support this clonotype. The chain joins TRBV28 to TRBJ2-2; D may be TRBD1 or TRBD2 (5 bases each). Germline CDR1 reads MDHEN; CDR2 reads SYDVKM. V gave up 7 bases and J gave up 5 bases, with 8 bases separating them. This CDR3 is 12 amino acids long. DNA for the CDR3: TGTGCCAGCAACGAGGGGACCGGGGAGCTGTTTTTT. This codes for CASNEGTGELFF.

In its sample, this clonotype was seen a few times. This CDR3 reads CASSLDYSNEQFF. The CDR3 DNA sequence: TGCGCCAGCAGCTTGGACTACTCCAATGAGCAGTTCTTC. This sequence joins TRBV5-1 and TRBJ2-1; D not resolved. CDR3 length equals 13 residues. Trimming stripped 0 bases from V and 6 bases from J, with 7 bases between. Germline assignment: CDR1 SGHRS and CDR2 YFSETQ.

This clonotype was detected a few times. The chain combines TRBV7-9 with TRBJ2-7, with no clear D. Trimming stripped 1 base from V and 2 bases from J, with 9 bases between. Germline V gives CDR1 SEHNR, CDR2 FQNEAQ (reference sequence). The CDR3 is 14 residues long. The CDR3 region is CASSLGLETYEQYF. DNA of the CDR3: TGTGCCAGCAGCTTAGGGCTCGAGACCTACGAGCAGTACTTC.

The rearrangement joins TRBV7-2 to TRBJ2-1, with TRBD2 matching 10 bases. V was clipped by 2 bases and J by 9 bases; unmatched bases: 4. The germline V gene has CDR1 SGHTA and CDR2 FQGNSA. CDR3 length: 14 amino acids. The CDR3 is CASSLLAGGREQFF. The CDR3 DNA is TGTGCCAGCAGCTTATTAGCGGGAGGACGTGAGCAGTTCTTC.

The rearrangement uses TRBV5-4 and TRBJ2-1; the D gene is possibly TRBD1 (6 bases). Germline CDR1 is SGHNT and CDR2 is YYREEE (reference sequence). Trimming removed 4 bases at V and 6 bases at J, with 14 bases between. The length of the CDR3 is 14 residues. The CDR3 reads CASSAMGQINEQFF. The CDR3, as DNA: TGTGCCAGCAGCGCTATGGGACAAATCAATGAGCAGTTCTTC. Looking up the rest from reference TRBV5-4 and TRBJ2-1 gives the full variable domain: ETGVTQSPTHLIKTRGQQVTLRCSSQSGHNTVSWYQQALGQGPQFIFQYYREEENGRGNFPPRFSGLQFPNYSSELNVNALELDDSALYLCASSAMGQINEQFFGPGTRLTVL.

This chain links TRBV24-1 with TRBJ2-3, with TRBD2 identical over 11 bases. The CDR3 has 17 amino acids. Germline V gene sequence: CDR1 KGHDR, CDR2 SFDVKD. V was clipped by 4 bases and J by 2 bases; unmatched bases: 7. The CDR3 DNA sequence: TGTGCCACCAGTGAGTCCGGGACTAGCGGATTCACAGATACGCAGTATTTT. This codes for CATSESGTSGFTDTQYF.

This clonotype came up many times. CDR3 sequence reads: CSVEGRNTEAFF. The CDR3 region has the DNA TGCAGCGTTGAGGGCAGGAACACTGAAGCTTTCTTT. V is TRBV29-1 and J is TRBJ1-1; D gene unclear. Germline V gene sequence: CDR1 SQVTM, CDR2 ANQGSEA. Trimming removed 3 bases at V and 1 base at J, with 6 bases between. There are 12 residues in the CDR3.

This chain links TRBV24-1 with TRBJ2-7; 9 positions match TRBD1. The CDR3 length is 16 residues. Germline V gene data show CDR1 as KGHDR and CDR2 as SFDVKD. V lost 3 bases to trimming and J lost 5 bases; unmatched junction nucleotides: 10. The CDR3 nucleotides are TGTGCCACCAGTGATGGGACAGGGCACCCTCGGAACGAGCAGTACTTC. Amino acids: CATSDGTGHPRNEQYF.

In its sample, this clonotype was seen a few times. The CDR3 here is CASRPGQGSYNEQFF. Here the CDR3 DNA reads TGTGCCAGCCGACCGGGACAGGGCTCCTACAATGAGCAGTTCTTC. This rearrangement joins TRBV27 to TRBJ2-1; 9 bases match TRBD1. Germline values: CDR1 MNHEY, CDR2 SMNVEV (reference sequence). This CDR3 has 15 amino acids. V lost 8 bases, J lost 0 bases, and 5 bases stayed unmatched.

This clonotype was detected ten times or more. This chain links TRBV29-1 with TRBJ2-2; no definite D call. CDR1 is SQVTM, CDR2 ANQGSEA, per germline. The CDR3 spans 13 residues. The V end lost 1 base, the J end lost 2 bases, and 5 bases lay between the germline ends. The CDR3 sequence is CSVEGPNTGELFF. Here the CDR3 DNA reads TGCAGCGTTGAAGGACCCAACACCGGGGAGCTGTTTTTT.

This clonotype was found a few times. CDR3 loop: CASSDSVLAGETQYF. The CDR3 coding sequence is TGTGCCAGCAGCGACTCGGTGCTAGCGGGAGAGACCCAGTACTTC. The chain joins TRBV7-9 to TRBJ2-5; 8 positions agree with TRBD2. V lost 5 bases to trimming and J lost 4 bases; unmatched junction nucleotides: 9. The length of the CDR3 is 15 residues. CDR1 and CDR2 (germline): SEHNR, FQNEAQ (reference sequence). Full variable domain (remainder filled in from reference TRBV7-9 and TRBJ2-5): DTGVSQNPRHKITKRGQNVTFRCDPISEHNRLYWYRQTLGQGPEFLTYFQNEAQLEKSRLLSDRFSAERPKGSFSTLEIQRTEQGDSAMYLCASSDSVLAGETQYFGPGTRLLVL.

This chain links TRBV10-2 with TRBJ2-7; tentatively, D is TRBD1 or TRBD2 (5 bases each). The CDR3 runs 14 residues. V gave up 6 bases and J gave up 2 bases, with 14 bases separating them. Germline V CDR1 and CDR2: WSHSY, SAAADI. The CDR3 nucleotides are TGCGCCAGCAGCGTACTACAGGAGGCCTACGAGCAGTACTTC. It is translated as CASSVLQEAYEQYF.

This clonotype has more than one count but fewer than ten. The chain combines TRBV21-1 with TRBJ2-1; TRBD2, the D gene given by the table, was not confirmed from the DNA. TRBV21-1 is classified as a pseudogene. The CDR3 loop spans 16 amino acids. The CDR3 sequence: CASTSLACGRYNEQFF. The DNA for the CDR3 is TGTGCCAGCACCTCCTTAGCTTGCGGGCGCTACAATGAGCAGTTCTTC.